This entry describes one T cell receptor beta chain. The germline V and J ends were trimmed by 5 bases and 4 bases, with 23 bases remaining between them. The germline V gene has CDR1 MGHRA and CDR2 YSYEKL. The CDR3 sequence is 17 residues long. The sample is drawn from a study of coeliac disease. TCRdb's table, derived via immunoSEQ multiplex PCR, lists solely in-frame clones and lacks some. Seen here are approximately 3,500 clones, about three quarters observed once, and the top ten hold about 20%. The chain joins TRBV4-1 to TRBJ1-2; D perhaps matches TRBD1 (5 bases). Source material: lymphocytes from the gut lamina propria. The source is an elderly man without celiac disease. CDR3: CASSEDTQNRKTYGYTF. The CDR3 nucleotides are TGCGCCAGCAGCGAGGACACCCAGAACCGAAAGACCTATGGCTACACCTTC.